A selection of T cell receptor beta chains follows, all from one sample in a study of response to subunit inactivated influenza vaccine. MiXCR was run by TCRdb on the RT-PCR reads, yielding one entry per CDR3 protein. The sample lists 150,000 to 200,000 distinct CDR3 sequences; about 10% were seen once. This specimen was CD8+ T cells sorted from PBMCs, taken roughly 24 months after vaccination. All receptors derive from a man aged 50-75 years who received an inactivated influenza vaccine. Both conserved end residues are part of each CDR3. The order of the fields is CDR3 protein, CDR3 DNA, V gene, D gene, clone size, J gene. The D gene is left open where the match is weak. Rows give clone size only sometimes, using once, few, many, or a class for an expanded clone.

cdr3_aa: CASSLAKGGWTEAFF
cdr3_nt: TGTGCCAGCAGTTTAGCAAAGGGAGGGTGGACTGAAGCTTTCTTT
v_call: TRBV12-3/TRBV12-4
d_call: .
clone_size: .
j_call: TRBJ1-1

cdr3_aa: CASSQEDSPRTQYF
cdr3_nt: TGTGCCAGCAGCCAAGAGGACAGTCCTCGGACCCAGTACTTC
v_call: TRBV4-2
d_call: .
clone_size: few
j_call: TRBJ2-5

cdr3_aa: CSARGVAAKLNTEAFF
cdr3_nt: TGCAGTGCTAGAGGAGTTGCAGCTAAATTGAACACTGAAGCTTTCTTT
v_call: TRBV20-1
d_call: .
clone_size: many
j_call: TRBJ1-1

cdr3_aa: CARSLRADSTDTQYF
cdr3_nt: TGTGCCAGAAGTTTAAGGGCCGATAGCACAGATACGCAGTATTTT
v_call: TRBV28
d_call: .
clone_size: .
j_call: TRBJ2-3

cdr3_aa: CASSHGTGRVQYF
cdr3_nt: TGTGCCAGCAGTCACGGGACGGGGAGGGTTCAGTACTTC
v_call: TRBV6-5
d_call: TRBD2
clone_size: .
j_call: TRBJ2-4

cdr3_aa: CASSQGLRGENEQFF
cdr3_nt: TGTGCCAGCAGCCAAGGTTTAAGGGGTGAGAATGAGCAGTTCTTC
v_call: TRBV3-1
d_call: .
clone_size: .
j_call: TRBJ2-1

cdr3_aa: CASSEAGTADTEAFF
cdr3_nt: TGTGCCAGCAGTGAAGCTGGTACGGCGGACACTGAAGCTTTCTTT
v_call: TRBV2
d_call: .
clone_size: .
j_call: TRBJ1-1

cdr3_aa: CASSQVWGANTGELFF
cdr3_nt: TGCGCCAGCAGCCAAGTCTGGGGGGCGAACACCGGGGAGCTGTTTTTT
v_call: TRBV4-3
d_call: .
clone_size: many
j_call: TRBJ2-2

cdr3_aa: CASVPDSYNEQFF
cdr3_nt: TGTGCCAGCGTCCCCGACTCCTACAATGAGCAGTTCTTC
v_call: TRBV28
d_call: .
clone_size: .
j_call: TRBJ2-1

cdr3_aa: CASSSPWGGSSYEQYF
cdr3_nt: TGTGCCAGCAGTTCCCCTTGGGGCGGGAGCTCCTACGAGCAGTACTTC
v_call: TRBV28
d_call: TRBD2
clone_size: .
j_call: TRBJ2-7

cdr3_aa: CASSQGGIQPQHF
cdr3_nt: TGTGCCAGCAGCCAGGGGGGGATTCAGCCCCAGCATTTT
v_call: TRBV7-9
d_call: TRBD1
clone_size: few
j_call: TRBJ1-5

cdr3_aa: CASSVADADYGYTF
cdr3_nt: TGTGCCAGCAGCGTTGCGGACGCTGACTATGGCTACACCTTC
v_call: TRBV7-9
d_call: .
clone_size: few
j_call: TRBJ1-2